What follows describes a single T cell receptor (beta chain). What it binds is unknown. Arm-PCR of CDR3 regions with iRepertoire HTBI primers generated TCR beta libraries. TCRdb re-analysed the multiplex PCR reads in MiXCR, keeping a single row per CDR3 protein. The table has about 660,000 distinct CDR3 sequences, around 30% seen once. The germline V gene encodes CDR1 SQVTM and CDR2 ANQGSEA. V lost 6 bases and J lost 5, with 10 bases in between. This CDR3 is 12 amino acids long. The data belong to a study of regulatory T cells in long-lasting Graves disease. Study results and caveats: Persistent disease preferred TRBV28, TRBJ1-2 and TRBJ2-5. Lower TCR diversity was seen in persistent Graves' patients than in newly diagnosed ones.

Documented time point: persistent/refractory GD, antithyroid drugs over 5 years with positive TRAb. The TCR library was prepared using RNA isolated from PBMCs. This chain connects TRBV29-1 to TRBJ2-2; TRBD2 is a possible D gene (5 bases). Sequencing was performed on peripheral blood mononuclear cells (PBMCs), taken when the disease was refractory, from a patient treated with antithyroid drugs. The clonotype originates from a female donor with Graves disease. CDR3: CSVTSGTGELFF. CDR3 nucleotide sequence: TGCAGCGTCACCAGCGGTACCGGGGAGCTGTTTTTT.